Listed here are 12 T cell receptor beta chains from one sample, sequenced in a study of human T cells and chemical hapten exposure. Time point: patch test 1, 2 weeks after DPC sensitization. As for treatment: therapeutic diphenylcyclopropenone sensitization with weekly scalp DPC. MiXCR, run by TCRdb on the RACE reads, gives a single entry per CDR3 protein. The sample has roughly 120,000 distinct CDR3 sequences, roughly 15% seen once. Sample: whole blood, taken in connection with sensitization to the hapten diphenylcyclopropenone (DPC). The receptors here all came from a man aged 18 to 29 with alopecia areata. Some clones in this sample may be carry-over from other donors' samples.

This chain connects TRBV5-1 to TRBJ1-5, with D hard to call. Germline V gene lookup returns CDR1 SGHRS and CDR2 YFSETQ. V was pared by 2 bases and J by 5 bases, with 8 bases between. This CDR3 contains 13 residues. In DNA form, the CDR3 reads TGCGCCAGCAGCTTAGACGGAGATCAGCCCCAGCATTTT. It is translated as CASSLDGDQPQHF.

The table lists this clonotype with a few counts. CDR3 region: CATSGERWKTQYF. The CDR3 DNA reads TGTGCCACCAGCGGTGAGCGATGGAAGACCCAGTACTTC. The chain carries TRBV15 and TRBJ2-5; D not certain. V lost 5 bases, J lost 6 bases, and 13 bases lay in between. There are 13 residues in the CDR3. In germline, CDR1 is LNHNV, CDR2 YYDKDF (reference sequence).

This clonotype was counted a few times. The genes are TRBV5-5 and TRBJ2-7; D is possibly TRBD2 (6 bases). With 1 base removed from V and 2 bases from J, the gap between germline ends came to 13 bases. The germline V gene has CDR1 SGHKS and CDR2 YYEKEE (reference sequence). The CDR3 has 15 residues. The CDR3 DNA reads TGTGCCAGCAGCTTGACACGGGGGACCACCTACGAGCAGTACGTC. Amino acid sequence: CASSLTRGTTYEQYV.

This clonotype occurred a few times. The V and J genes are TRBV12-5 and TRBJ1-1; TRBD1 matches 8 bases. The CDR3 runs to 15 residues. Germline V gene sequence: CDR1 LGHNT, CDR2 FRNRAP. Unmatched junction bases numbered 4, after V lost 4 bases and J lost 0 bases. CDR3 DNA: TGTGCTAGTGGTTCCGGGACAGGAGTGAACACTGAAGCTTTCTTT. Encoded protein: CASGSGTGVNTEAFF.

This clonotype was detected a few times. V gene TRBV11-2 combines with J gene TRBJ2-7; D might be TRBD1 or TRBD2, each matching 5 bases. This CDR3 region has 14 residues. Germline-derived CDR1 and CDR2 are SGHAT and FQNNGV. V was clipped by 0 bases and J by 3 bases, with 9 bases between them. CDR3 residues: CASSLDRGLYEQYF. The CDR3 region has the DNA TGTGCCAGCAGCTTAGACCGGGGCCTCTACGAGCAGTACTTC.

The rearrangement links TRBV27 to TRBJ2-7; D uncertain. Per the germline V gene, CDR1 is MNHEY and CDR2 is SMNVEV (reference sequence). V lost 4 bases, J lost 0 bases, and 13 bases lay in between. The CDR3 runs 15 residues. CDR3 protein: CASSSPIIGSYEQYF. CDR3 DNA sequence: TGTGCCAGCAGTTCCCCGATAATCGGCTCCTACGAGCAGTACTTC.

This clonotype was detected a few times. This rearrangement joins TRBV28 to TRBJ2-6; no definite D call. The CDR3 has 15 residues. V gave up 5 bases and J gave up 0 bases, with 8 bases separating them. CDR1 is MDHEN and CDR2 is SYDVKM in the germline V gene. The CDR3 bases are TGTGCCAGCAGTAGGGCAAGCTCTGGGGCCAACGTCCTGACTTTC. Its protein product is CASSRASSGANVLTF.

This clonotype has more than one count but fewer than ten. V usage is TRBV5-1 and J usage is TRBJ1-3; TRBD1 matches 7 bases. The V gene's germline CDR1 is SGHRS and CDR2 YFSETQ. Trimming at V came to 3 bases and at J to 2 bases, leaving 5 bases not matched to a gene. The CDR3 is made up of 15 amino acids. CDR3 region: CASSSTGFPGNTIYF. The CDR3 DNA reads as TGCGCCAGCAGCTCGACAGGGTTCCCTGGAAACACCATATATTTT.

This clonotype has only a few counts. The chain recombines TRBV11-2 with TRBJ2-2, with D tentatively TRBD1 or TRBD2 (5 bases each). The CDR3 runs to 16 residues. Germline V CDR1 and CDR2: SGHAT, FQNNGV. V was shortened by 5 bases and J by 4 bases, with 17 bases between the two germline ends. The DNA of the CDR3 is TGTGCCAGCAGCCCTCATTCCGGGACCCTCACCGGGGAGCTGTTTTTT. Amino acids: CASSPHSGTLTGELFF. Combining the CDR3 with reference TRBV11-2 and TRBJ2-2 gives the whole variable domain EAGVAQSPRYKIIEKRQSVAFWCNPISGHATLYWYQQILGQGPKLLIQFQNNGVVDDSQLPKDRFSAERLKGVDSTLKIQPAKLEDSAVYLCASSPHSGTLTGELFFGEGSRLTVL.

The chain is built from TRBV7-9 and TRBJ1-2; D is uncertain. The germline gives CDR1 SEHNR, CDR2 FQNEAQ (reference sequence). Trimming took 3 bases from V and 2 from J, leaving 19 bases between them. The CDR3 consists of 17 residues. CDR3 region: CASSFATISLINYGYTF. The DNA for the CDR3 is TGTGCCAGCAGCTTCGCTACGATTTCCTTGATAAACTATGGCTACACCTTC. Together with reference TRBV7-9 and TRBJ1-2, the CDR3 gives the full variable domain: DTGVSQNPRHKITKRGQNVTFRCDPISEHNRLYWYRQTLGQGPEFLTYFQNEAQLEKSRLLSDRFSAERPKGSFSTLEIQRTEQGDSAMYLCASSFATISLINYGYTFGSGTRLTVV.

The chain's CDR3 is CASSPMREGNTEAFF. The CDR3 region has the DNA TGTGCCAGCTCACCAATGCGCGAGGGCAACACTGAAGCTTTCTTT. This chain joins TRBV18 and TRBJ1-1, with D hard to call. Germline CDR1 KGHSH, CDR2 LQKENI. Trimming cost V 2 bases and J 2 bases, with 12 bases left between them. CDR3 length: 15 amino acids.

This clonotype was detected many times. The chain carries TRBV18 and TRBJ2-5; D call uncertain. V lost 6 bases to trimming and J lost 4 bases, with 15 bases between them. Germline CDR1 is KGHSH and CDR2 is LQKENI. CDR3 length equals 14 residues. The CDR3 reads CASSPAVERETQYF. CDR3 coding DNA: TGTGCCAGCTCGCCCGCGGTGGAGCGAGAGACCCAGTACTTC.